This T cell receptor (beta chain) comes out of a study of beta chain features in type 1 diabetes. General study points: Cells expressing TCR highly could be over-represented by cDNA sequencing.

Sequenced material consisted of expressed TCRB transcripts (all of the isolated RNA was reverse transcribed). Clones were read by immunoSEQ multiplex PCR, and TCRdb kept only the in-frame ones, dropping some. This sample yields 200,000 to 250,000 clones, of which about 9.3% are seen a single time; about 0.037% belongs to the top ten. This CDR3 has 13 residues. The ends lost 6 bases at V and 7 bases at J; junction bases unmatched: 8. Germline CDR1 is SNHLY and CDR2 is FYNNEI. This clone was counted a few times. The antigen remains undetermined. Via the markers CD45RO/CCR7/CD25/CD127/CD95/CD27, stem cell-like memory, regulatory, central memory and naive CD4+ cells were sorted.

The chain combines TRBV2 with TRBJ1-2; TRBD1 matches 7 bases. The clonotype comes from a woman aged 18-29 years in good health. Sequenced sample: naive CD4+ T cells from blood. CDR3 sequence (DNA): TGTGCCAGCAGAGAGAAGGGGGCCCGTGGCTACACCTTC. It encodes CASREKGARGYTF.